A selection of T cell receptor beta chains follows, all from one sample in a study of blood T cells in healthy people across ages. MiXCR, applied by TCRdb to the 5' RACE reads, yields one record per CDR3 protein. The sample shows roughly 560,000 distinct CDR3 sequences, 24% of them seen only once. The sample was also reused in another study, on T cells of mothers and their children.

The sequencing input was blood. The receptors were gathered from a boy aged 5-17 years in good health. The CDR3 runs from the conserved cysteine through the conserved F or W. A D gene is named only where the DNA matches it firmly. Clone size is shown for a subset of rows, as once, few, many or a class of expanded clone.

CDR3 protein	CDR3 DNA	clone size	D gene	V gene	J gene
CASRIQVPDPQHF	TGTGCCAGCAGGATACAGGTCCCGGACCCCCAGCATTTT	few	NA	TRBV6-2/TRBV6-3	TRBJ1-5
CASSARLAGVGKTQYF	TGTGCCAGCAGCGCACGACTAGCGGGAGTGGGGAAGACCCAGTACTTC	few	TRBD2	TRBV9	TRBJ2-5
CASSYNREAFF	TGTGCCAGCAGTTACAACAGGGAAGCTTTCTTT	once	NA	TRBV6-5	TRBJ1-1
CASSLKGVGISDF	TGTGCCAGCAGCTTAAAGGGCGTGGGGATCAGCGACTTC	NA	NA	TRBV11-2	TRBJ2-5
CASSLEAGGSNEQFF	TGTGCCAGCAGTTTAGAGGCGGGGGGCTCCAATGAGCAGTTCTTC	few	TRBD2	TRBV12-3/TRBV12-4	TRBJ2-1
CAISESIRASGAQETQYF	TGTGCCATCAGTGAGTCGATAAGGGCTAGCGGGGCACAAGAGACCCAGTACTTC	NA	TRBD2	TRBV10-3	TRBJ2-5
CASRVTGINNQPQHF	TGTGCCAGCAGGGTGACAGGGATTAACAATCAGCCCCAGCATTTT	NA	TRBD1	TRBV27	TRBJ1-5
CASTRTVATGELFF	TGTGCCAGCACCCGGACAGTTGCAACCGGGGAGCTGTTTTTT	NA	NA	TRBV28	TRBJ2-2
CSARSPSGAGYEQYF	TGCAGTGCTAGAAGTCCTAGCGGGGCTGGGTACGAGCAGTACTTC	NA	TRBD2	TRBV20-1	TRBJ2-7
CASSSPPHEQYF	TGTGCCAGCAGCTCCCCTCCCCACGAGCAGTACTTC	few	NA	TRBV7-9	TRBJ2-7
CASSHGGAVNEQFF	TGTGCCAGCAGCCACGGGGGGGCCGTCAATGAGCAGTTCTTC	few	TRBD2	TRBV7-6	TRBJ2-1
CASSETRLAKNIQYF	TGTGCCAGCAGTGAAACCCGGTTAGCCAAAAACATTCAGTACTTC	few	NA	TRBV2	TRBJ2-4
CASSSGQDLGRNGYTF	TGCGCCAGCAGCTCCGGACAGGACTTAGGACGGAATGGCTACACCTTC	NA	TRBD1	TRBV5-1	TRBJ1-2
CASSQDRGRAANTGELFF	TGCGCCAGCAGCCAAGATAGAGGCCGAGCGGCGAACACCGGGGAGCTGTTTTTT	NA	NA	TRBV4-3	TRBJ2-2
CASSEGQGTEKLFF	TGTGCCAGCAGTGAGGGACAGGGGACCGAAAAACTGTTTTTT	few	TRBD1	TRBV2	TRBJ1-4
CSVVRTESSYEQYF	TGCAGCGTTGTGCGGACAGAGAGCTCCTACGAGCAGTACTTC	NA	NA	TRBV29-1	TRBJ2-7
CASSPEAHNEKLFF	TGTGCCAGCAGCCCTGAAGCTCATAATGAAAAACTGTTTTTT	NA	NA	TRBV7-9	TRBJ1-4
CASRGGGQVNPTGELFF	TGTGCCAGCAGGGGAGGGGGCCAGGTGAATCCGACCGGGGAGCTGTTTTTT	many	NA	TRBV3-1	TRBJ2-2
CASSSDMNTEAFF	TGTGCCAGCAGCTCAGACATGAACACTGAAGCTTTCTTT	few	NA	TRBV7-3	TRBJ1-1
CASSPARGRIRETQYF	TGTGCCAGCAGTCCTGCGAGGGGGCGTATTCGAGAGACCCAGTACTTC	NA	TRBD1	TRBV2	TRBJ2-5
CSARIGDGGYTF	TGCAGTGCTAGGATCGGGGATGGAGGCTACACCTTC	NA	NA	TRBV20-1	TRBJ1-2
CSATTQILAGGLGTYNEQFF	TGCAGCGCTACCACCCAGATACTAGCGGGAGGTCTGGGGACTTACAATGAGCAGTTCTTC	NA	TRBD2	TRBV29-1	TRBJ2-1
CASRPSGTSDGDTQYF	TGTGCCAGCAGACCTTCCGGGACTAGCGACGGAGATACGCAGTATTTT	many	TRBD2	TRBV3-1	TRBJ2-3
CASSLASLGSRYRSNQPQHF	TGTGCCAGCAGTTTAGCGTCCCTTGGGAGCCGATATCGTAGCAATCAGCCCCAGCATTTT	NA	NA	TRBV12-3/TRBV12-4	TRBJ1-5
CASSLGPSGLSTDTQYF	TGTGCCAGCAGCTTAGGGCCTAGCGGACTGAGCACAGATACGCAGTATTTT	many	TRBD2	TRBV7-2	TRBJ2-3
CASSQIPGYSNEKLFF	TGCGCCAGCAGCCAAATACCGGGATACTCTAATGAAAAACTGTTTTTT	NA	NA	TRBV4-3	TRBJ1-4
CSARDAGTNYGYTF	TGCAGTGCTAGAGACGCGGGGACCAACTATGGCTACACCTTC	NA	NA	TRBV20-1	TRBJ1-2
CASSQSSTDTQYF	TGTGCCAGCAGCCAAAGTAGCACAGATACGCAGTATTTT	many	NA	TRBV7-2	TRBJ2-3
CASSEWGQGARADTQYF	TGTGCCAGCAGTGAATGGGGACAGGGGGCTAGGGCAGATACGCAGTATTTT	NA	TRBD1	TRBV2	TRBJ2-3
CASSDSEAGNYGYTF	TGTGCCAGCAGTGATAGCGAGGCGGGGAACTATGGCTACACCTTC	NA	NA	TRBV9	TRBJ1-2